Detailed here is one T cell receptor (beta chain). Its antigen is still unknown. No base quality values were provided; no much bigger clone lies one nucleotide off. These data belong to a study of immune evolution from preneoplasia to lung adenocarcinoma (dated by TCRdb to about 2021). With respect to the entire study: HLA loss of heterozygosity was seen in approximately 6.7%, 15% and 36% of AIS, MIA and ADC lesions, and in no AAH lesions. According to the study, over a hundred samples were used for TCR sequencing. Sample size was based on specimen availability rather than a prior power calculation. The study profiled immune contexture across lung adenocarcinoma precursors and invasive adenocarcinoma using immune gene expression, TCR sequencing and multiplex immunofluorescence. A total of approximately 56 patients contributed TCR sequencing data. POLYSOLVER was used to infer Class I HLA alleles from exome data, and LOHHLA was used to detect allele-specific HLA loss. The immune data were integrated with whole exome sequencing and methylation data from the same cohort of nodules. Resected precursor lesions (AAH, AIS, MIA) and invasive adenocarcinomas were compared with paired morphologically normal lung tissue. The overall cohort was made up of around 51 patients with pulmonary nodules who had surgical resection.

Results the study describes overall, beyond this receptor: Compared with EGFR-mutant or double wild-type lesions, KRAS-mutant nodules had the highest T cell clonality. The findings were based on association rather than direct causation, and larger cohorts with long-term follow-up and longitudinal biopsies were deemed needed. Normal lung had the highest top T cell clone frequencies, which appeared to decline progressively from AAH through AIS, MIA and invasive adenocarcinoma. Normal lung showed the highest clonality, whereas later-stage lesions appeared to have higher T cell density and diversity but lower clonality. Because every patient came from Japan and China, how well the results apply to Western populations was uncertain.

Using the immunoSEQ hsTCRbeta Kit, TCR beta CDR3 regions were sequenced from DNA. Concerning the study's data processing: TCR sequencing data were analysed with the ImmunoSEQ Analyzer. T cell clonality was defined as 1 minus Pielou's evenness computed on productive rearrangements. T cell diversity was measured with the inverse Simpson index on productive templates. T cell density was defined as TCR beta template counts normalized to usable DNA, with usable DNA estimated by amplification and sequencing of housekeeping genes. Two-sided Kruskal-Wallis tests were used to compare TCR metrics between histologic stages. Drawn from immuneACCESS, this table holds only the in-frame rearrangements with V and J called that TCRdb kept. Clones are partly lost; checked studies trace under half to an unresolved V gene and leave the rest unexplained. D and trimming were read from the DNA, whereas the V and J calls and clone size are those reported in that table. Present in this sample are 9,500 to 15,000 clones, more than 70% of which were seen just once. The ten largest make up about 3.8% of the sample.

Resection was performed on patients in Japan or China between the mid-2010s and the late 2010s. Two lung cancer pathologists independently confirmed the histologic diagnosis of each case on H&E slides. To enrich premalignant or tumor cells for nucleic acid extraction, macro-dissection was performed after pathologic assessment. DNA was isolated from FFPE tissue using the AllPrep DNA/RNA FFPE Kit. The CDR3 numbers 13 residues from cysteine through phenylalanine. Left in the record is the CDR3 DNA by itself, 39 bases read in frame from the first base. Trimming costs V 10 bases and J 5 bases, and their ends lie 17 bases apart. Taken from the germline V gene, the CDR1 and CDR2 loops are SGHVS and FNYEAQ.

The rearrangement combines TRBV7-6 with TRBJ2-5, and possibly TRBD2, on 5 matching bases. This clonotype originated in a person between 50 and 69 years old with lung adenocarcinoma. Input material: FFPE tissue from an adenomatous hyperplasia lung lesion. The sample's cell subset or site, from its label and the paper: atypical adenomatous hyperplasia (AAH), lung preneoplasia. The CDR3 protein is CATSYGRGETQYF. The nucleotide sequence reads TGTGCCACCTCCTATGGGCGCGGGGAGACCCAGTACTTC. The CDR3, completed at both ends by the reference TRBV7-6 and TRBJ2-5 genes, gives the full variable domain GAGVSQSPRYKVTKRGQDVALRCDPISGHVSLYWYRQALGQGPEFLTYFNYEAQQDKSGLPNDRFSAERPEGSISTLTIQRTEQRDSAMYRCATSYGRGETQYFGPGTRLLVL.